This T cell receptor (beta chain) was identified during a study of post-analysis software for immune sequencing data. The wider study: Patients with relapsing-remitting, secondary progressive and progressive-relapsing multiple sclerosis courses were all represented. Findings and caveats of the study: With TRBV5-6, TRBV5-1 and TRBV20-1 included, about five TRBV segments were more frequent in patients than in controls. Batch-matched samples strongly co-clustered by F measure. The study found significantly lower normalized Chao1 diversity in multiple sclerosis patients than in controls.

V lost 0 bases, J lost 2 bases, and 4 bases stayed unmatched. This CDR3 spans 16 amino acids. Germline V CDR1 and CDR2: SEHNR, FQNEAQ (reference sequence). The table lists this clonotype with a few counts. Antigen: not known. Built from TCR beta cDNA, the libraries had unique molecular identifiers in them. Between roughly 0.95 and 10 million T cells gave rise to around 500,000 cDNA molecules. TCRdb re-derived calls from the PCR reads in MiXCR, one entry per CDR3 protein. The table lists about 430,000 distinct CDR3 sequences, approximately 39% of them singletons. Material for sequencing was blood. This chain joins TRBV7-9 and TRBJ2-3, with TRBD1 identical over 8 bases. This sequence was found in a girl aged 2-9 years with multiple sclerosis. Here the CDR3 reads CASSLALDRVTDTQYF. As DNA, the CDR3 is TGTGCCAGCAGCTTAGCGCTGGACAGGGTCACAGATACGCAGTATTTT.